The clone carrying this T cell receptor (beta chain) was picked up many times. Stated time point: newly diagnosed GD, antithyroid drugs for less than 3 months. Researchers made the TCR library from RNA that was extracted from PBMCs. The data stem from a study of regulatory T cells in long-lasting Graves disease. The V gene lost 4 bases and the J gene lost 1 base, with 14 bases spanning the gap. Per the germline V gene, CDR1 is SGHRS and CDR2 is YFSETQ. This CDR3 spans 15 amino acids. Sequencing libraries for TCR beta were prepared with iRepertoire HTBI primers and Arm-PCR of CDR3 regions. TCRdb re-called the multiplex PCR reads with MiXCR, one entry per CDR3 protein. This sample has hundreds of thousands of distinct CDR3 sequences, with roughly 17% found just once. In addition, the sample was reused for a study of T cells in Graves' hyperthyroidism and ophthalmopathy.

Specimen: peripheral blood mononuclear cells (PBMCs), collected at new diagnosis, from a patient treated with antithyroid drugs. The sequence was collected from a woman in her twenties or thirties with Graves disease. The chain uses TRBV5-1 and TRBJ1-1; D possibly corresponds to TRBD1 (6 bases). The CDR3 protein is CASSPIGQPNTEAFF. CDR3 DNA sequence: TGCGCCAGCAGCCCTATCGGACAGCCGAACACTGAAGCTTTCTTT. The whole variable domain, filled in from reference TRBV5-1 and TRBJ1-1, reads KAGVTQTPRYLIKTRGQQVTLSCSPISGHRSVSWYQQTPGQGLQFLFEYFSETQRNKGNFPGRFSGRQFSNSRSEMNVSTLELGDSALYLCASSPIGQPNTEAFFGQGTRLTVV.